The clone carrying this T cell receptor (beta chain) was seen ten or more times. The antigen remains undetermined. TCRdb re-called the 5' RACE reads with MiXCR, one entry per CDR3 protein. Of fewer than 65,000 distinct CDR3 sequences listed, around 8.6% are singletons. The sample originates from a study of early T cells in non-severe SARS-CoV-2 infection. Study as a whole: Investigators sequenced bulk RNA drawn from unsorted whole blood, and chains remained unpaired.

Study-level results: Matching against VDJdb likely underestimated virus-specific expansions, favoring anti-spike CD8.

V gave up 8 bases and J gave up 7 bases, with 12 bases separating them. Germline V gene sequence: CDR1 SEHNR, CDR2 FQNEAQ (reference sequence). This CDR3 spans 13 amino acids. J is TRBJ1-6 and V is TRBV7-9; possible D gene TRBD1, 5 bases. The sample was whole blood, taken at baseline. This sequence was found in an adult who was a healthcare worker with PCR-confirmed SARS-CoV-2 infection or an uninfected control (not recorded which). This chain's CDR3 is CASGTEGNSPLHF. The DNA of the CDR3 is TGTGCCAGCGGGACGGAGGGGAATTCACCCCTCCACTTT.